Below are 27 T cell receptor beta chains sequenced from a single sample in a study of T-cell reconstitution after alpha-beta-depleted transplantation in children. Molecular barcoding with unique molecular identifiers was used for the TCRbeta library. TCRdb passed the PCR reads through MiXCR, listing each CDR3 protein once. Of hundreds of thousands of distinct CDR3 sequences in the sample, 10% to 15% were seen once. The material was PBMCs, mostly from graft donor cells, obtained 360 days after TCRalphabeta/CD19-depleted stem cell transplant. These receptors all stem from a male patient between 5 and 17 years old who had a stem cell transplant for acute myeloid leukemia, so the T cells may come from the graft donor.

Ten or more counts support this clonotype. The chain employs TRBV2 and TRBJ2-4; D unclear. This CDR3 spans 13 amino acids. Trimming took off 5 bases at V and 7 bases at J, with 12 bases between the two ends. CDR1 is SNHLY, CDR2 FYNNEI, per germline. The CDR3 region is CASSPEWRNIQYF. CDR3 DNA sequence: TGTGCCAGCAGTCCCGAATGGCGGAACATTCAGTACTTC.

The V and J genes are TRBV7-9 and TRBJ2-1, with 11 bases matching TRBD2. The germline gives CDR1 SEHNR, CDR2 FQNEAQ (reference sequence). After removal of 11 bases from V and 8 bases from J, the junction contained 11 bases not matched to a gene. The CDR3 has 14 residues. Here the CDR3 DNA reads TGTGCCTTCCGGGCTAGCGGGAGGTCGGATGAGCAGTTCTTC. It is translated as CAFRASGRSDEQFF.

This clonotype has a handful of counts. The chain has TRBV28 and TRBJ2-5, with a weak D call TRBD2 (6 bases). V was shortened by 2 bases and J by 5 bases, with 12 bases between the two germline ends. The CDR3 has 14 residues. CDR1 MDHEN and CDR2 SYDVKM come from the germline V gene. The CDR3 sequence: CASSLPRTTETQYF. The DNA of the CDR3 is TGTGCCAGCAGTTTACCACGGACTACCGAGACCCAGTACTTC. Looking up the rest from reference TRBV28 and TRBJ2-5 gives the full variable domain: DVKVTQSSRYLVKRTGEKVFLECVQDMDHENMFWYRQDPGLGLRLIYFSYDVKMKEKGDIPEGYSVSREKKERFSLILESASTNQTSMYLCASSLPRTTETQYFGPGTRLLVL.

The gene calls are TRBV7-2 and TRBJ1-2; D gene unclear. CDR3 length equals 13 residues. V was trimmed by 1 base and J by 8 bases, leaving 11 bases between them. Per the germline V gene, CDR1 is SGHTA and CDR2 is FQGNSA. CDR3 residues: CASSLGSSEGYTF. DNA of the CDR3: TGTGCCAGCAGCTTAGGCTCAAGTGAGGGCTACACCTTC.

This clonotype was counted ten times or more. The genes are TRBV5-1 and TRBJ2-1; 14 positions agree with TRBD2. The germline V gene encodes CDR1 SGHRS and CDR2 YFSETQ. J lost 2 bases, V lost 3 bases, and 10 bases had no gene match. The CDR3 is 19 amino acids. The CDR3 bases are TGCGCCAGCAGCTCCTGGACTAGCGGGAGGATGGCCCCCTACAATGAGCAGTTCTTC. This encodes CASSSWTSGRMAPYNEQFF.

This rearrangement joins TRBV5-1 to TRBJ2-7; possible D gene TRBD1, 6 bases. The CDR3 sequence is 14 residues long. The V and J ends lost 7 bases and 5 bases respectively, with 19 bases between them. Germline CDR1 and CDR2: SGHRS and YFSETQ. The DNA for the CDR3 is TGCGCCAGCTTTCCAGGGGAAGGCTTCAACGAGCAGTACTTC. Translated, it gives CASFPGEGFNEQYF.

The chain uses TRBV12-3 or TRBV12-4 and TRBJ1-1; D unclear. V shed 5 bases and J shed 5 bases, with 18 bases lying between them. The CDR3 sequence is 15 residues long. The chain's CDR3 is CASSPLELLRTEAFF. CDR3 DNA sequence: TGTGCCAGCAGTCCCCTTGAGCTCCTGAGGACTGAAGCTTTCTTT.

At least ten counts were recorded for this clonotype. The chain links TRBV12-3 or TRBV12-4 to TRBJ2-7; 8 nucleotides agree with TRBD1. Trimming took 5 bases from V and 2 from J; bases not matched to a gene: 5. The CDR3 is 14 residues long. The CDR3 protein is CASSPRQGTYEQYF. In DNA, the CDR3 is TGTGCCAGCAGTCCTCGACAGGGGACCTACGAGCAGTACTTC.

This chain joins TRBV7-9 and TRBJ2-1; D perhaps matches TRBD2 (6 bases). In germline, CDR1 is SEHNR, CDR2 FQNEAQ (reference sequence). CDR3 length: 13 residues. V was shortened by 3 bases and J by 9 bases, with 12 bases between the two germline ends. The DNA of the CDR3 is TGTGCCAGCAGCTTCCTAGCGCCCCCTGAGCAGTTCTTC. It specifies CASSFLAPPEQFF.

The genes are TRBV18 and TRBJ2-5; 9 positions agree with TRBD2. CDR3 length: 16 residues. After removal of 3 bases from V and 5 bases from J, the junction contained 10 bases not matched to a gene. Germline loops: CDR1 KGHSH, CDR2 LQKENI. The CDR3 reads CASSPLLAGIQETQYF. The DNA for the CDR3 is TGTGCCAGCTCACCCCTCCTAGCGGGAATCCAGGAGACCCAGTACTTC. The whole variable domain, remainder taken from reference TRBV18 and TRBJ2-5, is NAGVMQNPRHLVRRRGQEARLRCSPMKGHSHVYWYRQLPEEGLKFMVYLQKENIIDESGMPKERFSAEFPKEGPSILRIQQVVRGDSAAYFCASSPLLAGIQETQYFGPGTRLLVL.

This clonotype was found a few times. The chain carries TRBV12-3 or TRBV12-4 and TRBJ2-3; 13 positions match TRBD2. The CDR3 has 14 residues. Trimming cost V 5 bases and J 8 bases; bases outside gene matches: 4. The CDR3 DNA sequence: TGTGCCAGCAGTCTGCGACTAGCGGGAGGTACGCAGTATTTT. This gives the protein CASSLRLAGGTQYF.

The chain couples TRBV6-5 to TRBJ1-1; D uncertain. The CDR3 covers 14 residues. Trimming shortened V by 5 bases and J by 5 bases, and 15 bases separated the two germline ends. Germline lookup yields CDR1 MNHEY and CDR2 SVGAGI. CDR3 region: CASSTPKEGTEAFF. Here the CDR3 DNA reads TGTGCCAGCAGTACTCCTAAGGAAGGGACTGAAGCTTTCTTT.

The chain employs TRBV7-8 and TRBJ1-6; 9 nucleotides align to TRBD1. CDR1 and CDR2 (germline): SGHVS, FQNEAQ. This CDR3 contains 18 residues. Germline trimming cut 5 bases from V and 0 bases from J; bases unmatched to any gene: 8. CDR3 coding DNA: TGTGCCAGCAGCCCCTCTGGGACAGGGAGCTCCTATAATTCACCCCTCCACTTT. The encoded protein is CASSPSGTGSSYNSPLHF.

In this sample, this clonotype turned up many times. The V gene is TRBV29-1, the J gene TRBJ2-1, with 10 bases identical to TRBD2. This CDR3 region has 15 residues. CDR1 is SQVTM and CDR2 is ANQGSEA in the germline V gene. Unmatched junction bases numbered 12, after V lost 4 bases and J lost 9 bases. The CDR3 reads CSVGWASGSQGEQFF. DNA of the CDR3: TGCAGCGTTGGGTGGGCTAGCGGGAGTCAGGGTGAGCAGTTCTTC.

This clonotype was picked up a small number of times. This rearrangement joins TRBV5-1 to TRBJ1-1; D is undetermined. Germline-derived CDR1 and CDR2 are SGHRS and YFSETQ. The CDR3 loop spans 18 amino acids. V was shortened by 4 bases and J by 0 bases, with 22 bases between the two germline ends. CDR3 DNA: TGCGCCAGCAGCCCTATCCCTCCGCTTAATGTTCTGAACACTGAAGCTTTCTTT. As protein: CASSPIPPLNVLNTEAFF.

This clonotype was counted only a few times. The chain joins TRBV9 to TRBJ2-2, with a tentative D call TRBD2 (7 bases). V was clipped by 0 bases and J by 4 bases, with 13 bases between them. Germline CDR1 SGDLS, CDR2 YYNGEE. The CDR3 contains 16 residues. This CDR3 reads CASSVVGGRSTGELFF. In nucleotides, the CDR3 is TGTGCCAGCAGCGTAGTCGGGGGGCGTAGCACCGGGGAGCTGTTTTTT.

The CDR3 is CASSQTRETPKYF. The CDR3 coding sequence is TGTGCCAGCAGCCAAACTAGAGAGACACCCAAGTATTTT. J is TRBJ2-3 and V is TRBV7-2, with D tentatively TRBD2 (5 bases). V was clipped by 5 bases and J by 13 bases, with 19 bases between them. This CDR3 contains 13 residues. Germline values: CDR1 SGHTA, CDR2 FQGNSA.

J is TRBJ2-3 and V is TRBV7-2; the D is unclear. The CDR3 is 14 amino acids. From germline, CDR1 is SGHTA and CDR2 FQGNSA. V lost 3 bases and J 5 bases, leaving 12 bases between the germline ends. The DNA of the CDR3 is TGTGCCAGCAGCTTTGGTGGGATGGGAGATACGCAGTATTTT. It is translated as CASSFGGMGDTQYF.

CDR3 loop: CASSNFRLAGGPPDTQYF. The CDR3 DNA reads as TGTGCCAGCAGCAACTTCAGACTAGCGGGAGGGCCGCCAGATACGCAGTATTTT. V is TRBV4-2 and J is TRBJ2-3; 14 positions match TRBD2. The V segment lost 5 bases and the J segment 4 bases; nucleotides outside the gene matches: 11. This CDR3 has 18 amino acids. Germline V gene lookup returns CDR1 LGHNA and CDR2 YNFKEQ.

This clonotype was recorded many times. The V and J genes are TRBV3-1 and TRBJ2-7; possibly TRBD1 for D (5 bases). Germline V gene data show CDR1 as LGHDT and CDR2 as YNNKEL (reference sequence). The CDR3 has 16 amino acids. Trimming took 6 bases from V and 6 from J, leaving 24 bases between them. CDR3 protein: CASSPRTLYILGEQYF. The CDR3 nucleotides are TGTGCCAGCAGTCCAAGGACACTCTATATCTTGGGCGAGCAGTACTTC.

This clonotype was recorded many times. The CDR3 DNA reads TGCAGCGTCCTAGCGGGAGCGAACACCGGGGAGCTGTTTTTT. Translating it yields CSVLAGANTGELFF. The chain is built from TRBV29-1 and TRBJ2-2, with 10 bases aligning to TRBD2. Germline V gene data show CDR1 as SQVTM and CDR2 as ANQGSEA. Germline trimming cut 6 bases from V and 0 bases from J; bases unmatched to any gene: 1. This CDR3 has 14 amino acids.

This clonotype was observed a few times. V is TRBV5-1 and J is TRBJ1-5; 8 nucleotides match TRBD1. Germline V CDR1 and CDR2: SGHRS, YFSETQ. With 4 bases clipped from V and 4 bases from J, the junction kept 10 bases outside the gene matches. This CDR3 spans 16 amino acids. Here the CDR3 reads CASSPGLGQVNQPQHF. CDR3 nucleotides: TGCGCCAGCAGCCCGGGCTTGGGACAGGTTAATCAGCCCCAGCATTTT.

This clonotype was seen only a few times. This chain uses TRBV6-5 with TRBJ2-1, with 16 positions matching TRBD2. The ends lost 2 bases at V and 7 bases at J; junction bases unmatched: 8. This CDR3 is built from 18 residues. Germline CDR1 MNHEY, CDR2 SVGAGI. This CDR3 is CASSYGTSGREYRNEQFF. The CDR3, as DNA: TGTGCCAGCAGTTACGGGACTAGCGGGAGGGAGTATAGGAATGAGCAGTTCTTC.

Many counts were recorded for this clonotype. This chain connects TRBV15 to TRBJ2-5; TRBD2 is a possible D gene (6 bases). Trimming cost V 0 bases and J 5 bases, with 13 bases left between them. The CDR3 spans 15 residues. CDR1 is LNHNV, CDR2 YYDKDF, per germline (reference sequence). CDR3 in DNA: TGTGCCACCAGCAGAGATGAGGGAGGATGGGAGACCCAGTACTTC. The encoded protein is CATSRDEGGWETQYF.

The chain uses TRBV5-6 and TRBJ1-1, with 7 nucleotides matching TRBD1. The CDR3 runs 14 residues. Per the germline V gene, CDR1 is SGHDT and CDR2 is YYEEEE. Unmatched junction bases numbered 8, after V lost 3 bases and J lost 6 bases. CDR3 protein: CASSSPGQSPEAFF. The DNA of the CDR3 is TGTGCCAGCAGCTCACCGGGACAGAGCCCTGAAGCTTTCTTT.

This rearrangement joins TRBV24-1 to TRBJ2-1; 8 bases line up with TRBD1. The V segment lost 5 bases and the J segment 6 bases; nucleotides outside the gene matches: 5. The CDR3 spans 14 residues. The V gene's germline CDR1 is KGHDR and CDR2 SFDVKD. The CDR3 region is CATSGPGQVNEQFF. The CDR3 DNA follows: TGTGCCACCAGTGGCCCGGGACAGGTCAATGAGCAGTTCTTC.

V is TRBV5-1 and J is TRBJ2-3; D gene uncertain. Trimming cost V 6 bases and J 1 base, with 15 bases left between them. Germline V lookup: CDR1 SGHRS, CDR2 YFSETQ. The CDR3 is 15 residues long. The CDR3 DNA is TGCGCCAGCATAACGGTACCCGGCGGCACAGATACGCAGTATTTT. Protein sequence: CASITVPGGTDTQYF.